The 31 T cell receptor beta chains presented below share a single source sample, sequenced in a study of T cell changes during pregnancy in multiple sclerosis. Profiling relied on immunoSEQ multiplex PCR, and the TCRdb table lists in-frame clones only, not all of them. The data contain tens of thousands of clones, more than 85% of them singletons. The specimen was CD4+ T cells from peripheral blood mononuclear cells, collected in the third trimester of pregnancy. The receptors were gathered from a female donor with multiple sclerosis, enrolled in a pregnancy study.

The CDR3 nucleotides are TGTGCCAGCTCACCGGTGTCGGTCGATGGCTACACCTTC. It specifies CASSPVSVDGYTF. The chain employs TRBV18 and TRBJ1-2; the D is unclear. Germline V CDR1 and CDR2: KGHSH, LQKENI. V shed 3 bases and J shed 6 bases, with 11 bases lying between them. The CDR3 contains 13 residues.

This chain connects TRBV5-5 to TRBJ2-2, with a possible D match to TRBD1 (5 bases). Between the trimmed V and J ends, which lost 0 bases and 4 bases, there was a span of 7 bases. CDR1 and CDR2 from the germline V gene are SGHKS and YYEKEE (reference sequence). The CDR3 runs to 14 residues. The CDR3 DNA reads as TGTGCCAGCAGCTTGGCCAGGGTCACCGGGGAGCTGTTTTTT. Its protein is CASSLARVTGELFF.

This clone was observed once. This chain connects TRBV11-2 to TRBJ2-2, with TRBD1 identical over 7 bases. Germline V CDR1 and CDR2: SGHAT, FQNNGV. This CDR3 is built from 17 residues. V was clipped by 3 bases and J by 1 base; unmatched bases: 8. CDR3 nucleotides: TGTGCCAGCAGCTTTCCAGGTCAGGGGGTGAACACCGGGGAGCTGTTTTTT. Encoded protein: CASSFPGQGVNTGELFF.

The rearrangement joins TRBV6-5 to TRBJ2-7; 11 bases align to TRBD2. The CDR3 runs 14 residues. The germline gives CDR1 MNHEY, CDR2 SVGAGI. The V gene end was trimmed by 5 bases and the J gene end by 3 bases; junction bases not matched to a gene: 3. CDR3 sequence: CASSLSGRDYEQYF. The CDR3 DNA sequence: TGTGCCAGCAGTCTTAGCGGGAGGGACTACGAGCAGTACTTC.

The chain links TRBV2 to TRBJ1-5; D remains ambiguous. The ends were cut back, 6 bases at V and 9 bases at J, with 9 bases in the middle. The CDR3 runs 11 residues. Germline V gene data show CDR1 as SNHLY and CDR2 as FYNNEI. CDR3 coding DNA: TGTGCCAGCAGGGGCGCGGGGCCCCAGCATTTT. Its protein is CASRGAGPQHF.

This chain joins TRBV28 and TRBJ2-6; TRBD1 agrees at 8 bases. The germline gives CDR1 MDHEN, CDR2 SYDVKM. V was pared by 6 bases and J by 4 bases, with 11 bases of the junction left unmatched. The length of the CDR3 is 17 residues. This CDR3 reads CASRSGGELTGANVLTF. The CDR3 bases are TGTGCCAGCAGGTCAGGGGGCGAGTTAACAGGGGCCAACGTCCTGACTTTC.

The V gene is TRBV9, the J gene TRBJ2-3; D perhaps matches TRBD2 (5 bases). Trimming removed 2 bases from V and 1 base from J, with 8 bases in between. CDR1 is SGDLS, CDR2 YYNGEE, per germline. This CDR3 is 14 amino acids long. In DNA form, the CDR3 reads TGTGCCAGCAGCGTTTGGACTGGCACAGATACGCAGTATTTT. This gives the protein CASSVWTGTDTQYF.

The rearrangement links TRBV7-9 to TRBJ1-3, with 9 positions matching TRBD1. V shed 5 bases and J 0 bases; nucleotides not matched to a gene: 5. There are 16 residues in the CDR3. The germline gives CDR1 SEHNR, CDR2 FQNEAQ (reference sequence). CDR3 residues: CASSRNRGPSGNTIYF. The CDR3 bases are TGTGCCAGCAGCCGAAACAGGGGGCCCTCTGGAAACACCATATATTTT.

The chain joins TRBV15 to TRBJ1-5; 9 bases line up with TRBD1. Trimming removed 3 bases from V and 7 bases from J; junction bases left unmatched: 7. Germline V CDR1 and CDR2: LNHNV, YYDKDF (reference sequence). The CDR3 runs 15 residues. CDR3 DNA sequence: TGTGCCACCAGCAGGGGGGACAGGGTTGGACAGCCCCAGCATTTT. This sequence encodes CATSRGDRVGQPQHF.

J is TRBJ1-1 and V is TRBV30; 10 positions match TRBD1. The germline gives CDR1 GTSNPN, CDR2 SVGIG (reference sequence). This CDR3 region has 16 residues. Germline trimming cut 2 bases from V and 7 bases from J; bases unmatched to any gene: 13. The CDR3 is CAWSPLKLGQGDEAFF. The DNA for the CDR3 is TGTGCCTGGAGTCCCTTAAAACTCGGACAGGGGGATGAAGCTTTCTTT.

CDR3 DNA sequence: TGTGCCAGCAGCTTGGAAAACACAGTTCATGGCTACACCTTC. This codes for CASSLENTVHGYTF. This chain joins TRBV5-4 and TRBJ1-2; D is ambiguous. Germline CDR1 is SGHNT and CDR2 is YYREEE (reference sequence). V was clipped by 0 bases and J by 6 bases, with 12 bases between them. CDR3 size: 14 residues.

This chain uses TRBV21-1 with TRBJ1-6; TRBD1, the D gene given by the table, was not confirmed from the DNA. TRBV21-1 is listed as a pseudogene. CDR3 length equals 17 residues. CDR3 DNA: TGTGCCAGCAGCACTCCGGGGGAGGGACAGGGGCATTCACCCCTCCACTTT. It yields the protein CASSTPGEGQGHSPLHF.

The chain combines TRBV5-1 with TRBJ1-4; the match to TRBD1 covers 7 bases. The V gene end was trimmed by 2 bases and the J gene end by 7 bases; junction bases not matched to a gene: 14. The CDR3 runs to 17 residues. Looked up from germline, CDR1 is SGHRS and CDR2 is YFSETQ. The CDR3 DNA follows: TGCGCCAGCAGCTTACGACCCGGGACAGCTTTTAGTGAAAAACTGTTTTTT. Translated, it gives CASSLRPGTAFSEKLFF.

The chain joins TRBV10-2 to TRBJ1-2; possible D gene TRBD1, 5 bases. There are 15 residues in the CDR3. Germline V gives CDR1 WSHSY, CDR2 SAAADI. V lost 3 bases to trimming and J lost 4 bases, with 15 bases between them. The CDR3 DNA reads as TGCGCCAGCAGTGACGACAGCCTCCTAGGCTATGGCTACACCTTC. Its translation: CASSDDSLLGYGYTF.

This clone was picked up one time. The chain uses TRBV19 and TRBJ2-1; D may be TRBD2 (5 bases). V lost 5 bases and J lost 2, with 13 bases in between. The germline gives CDR1 LNHDA, CDR2 SQIVND (reference sequence). The CDR3 sequence is 15 residues long. For the CDR3, the DNA is TGTGCCAGTAGTTGGCGGGTCCTCCCCTACAATGAGCAGTTCTTC. It yields the protein CASSWRVLPYNEQFF.

J is TRBJ2-3 and V is TRBV9; 9 positions agree with TRBD2. Germline lookup yields CDR1 SGDLS and CDR2 YYNGEE. The V gene end was trimmed by 1 base and the J gene end by 6 bases; junction bases not matched to a gene: 6. The CDR3 is made up of 15 amino acids. CDR3 protein: CASSVKAGGRDTQYF. The CDR3 region has the DNA TGTGCCAGCAGCGTAAAAGCGGGGGGCCGGGATACGCAGTATTTT.

The chain employs TRBV12-5 and TRBJ2-5; no definite D call. The V gene lost 7 bases and the J gene lost 5 bases, with 11 bases spanning the gap. The CDR3 has 12 amino acids. Germline CDR1 and CDR2: LGHNT and FRNRAP. The CDR3 loop is CASALPPETQYF. CDR3 DNA: TGTGCTAGTGCCCTCCCCCCCGAGACCCAGTACTTC.

This chain joins TRBV28 and TRBJ2-6; tentatively, D is TRBD2 (6 bases). V dropped 8 bases and J dropped 0 bases, with 11 bases sitting between them. The length of the CDR3 is 15 residues. CDR1 and CDR2 from the germline V gene are MDHEN and SYDVKM. In DNA, the CDR3 is TGTGCCAGCGGAGGGTGGGTCTCTGGGGCCAACGTCCTGACTTTC. Amino acid sequence: CASGGWVSGANVLTF.

The chain carries TRBV19 and TRBJ1-2; D unresolved. This CDR3 is 9 amino acids long. The germline gives CDR1 LNHDA, CDR2 SQIVND (reference sequence). CDR3 region: CGSGEGYTF. The CDR3 DNA sequence: TGTGGCAGCGGGGAAGGCTACACCTTC.

The CDR3 DNA reads as TGTGCCAGCAGTTACGGCAGGGGGAACCAAGAGACCCAGTACTTC. This sequence encodes CASSYGRGNQETQYF. The rearrangement joins TRBV6-5 to TRBJ2-5; 7 bases fit TRBD1. Per the germline V gene, CDR1 is MNHEY and CDR2 is SVGAGI. The CDR3 length is 15 residues. The J segment lost 0 bases and the V segment lost 2 bases, leaving 3 bases of the junction unmatched.

J is TRBJ2-5 and V is TRBV7-2; D might be TRBD1 (6 bases). CDR1 is SGHTA and CDR2 is FQGNSA in the germline V gene. This CDR3 spans 16 amino acids. V gave up 0 bases and J gave up 2 bases, with 13 bases separating them. The CDR3 loop reads CASSLASQQGQETQYF. In nucleotides, the CDR3 is TGTGCCAGCAGCTTAGCCTCCCAACAGGGACAAGAGACCCAGTACTTC.

The chain employs TRBV21-1 and TRBJ2-5; the listed D gene, TRBD2, was not tested against the DNA. TRBV21-1 is deemed a pseudogene. This CDR3 has 15 residues. The CDR3 here is CASSKERGVWETQYF. The CDR3 DNA reads TGTGCCAGCAGCAAAGAGCGGGGAGTATGGGAGACCCAGTACTTC.

The chain carries TRBV4-1 and TRBJ2-5; D ambiguous. Germline CDR1 and CDR2: MGHRA and YSYEKL. CDR3 size: 14 residues. Trimming removed 0 bases from V and 1 base from J, with 6 bases in between. The CDR3 spells CASSQEAIQETQYF. The CDR3 DNA follows: TGCGCCAGCAGCCAAGAGGCCATCCAAGAGACCCAGTACTTC.

The chain combines TRBV2 with TRBJ1-1, with no clear D. The germline V gene has CDR1 SNHLY and CDR2 FYNNEI. CDR3 length: 15 residues. V was pared by 7 bases and J by 4 bases, with 19 bases between. The DNA of the CDR3 is TGTGCCAGCATAGTCGGGGTCGGATGGAGCACTGAAGCTTTCTTT. This sequence encodes CASIVGVGWSTEAFF. The full variable domain, its missing parts supplied by reference TRBV2 and TRBJ1-1, is EPEVTQTPSHQVTQMGQEVILRCVPISNHLYFYWYRQILGQKVEFLVSFYNNEISEKSEIFDDQFSVERPDGSNFTLKIRSTKLEDSAMYFCASIVGVGWSTEAFFGQGTRLTVV.

The gene calls are TRBV27 and TRBJ2-2, with 10 bases lining up with TRBD2. The CDR3 length is 18 residues. The trim removed 6 bases at V and 4 bases at J, leaving 14 bases unmatched. Germline V gene lookup returns CDR1 MNHEY and CDR2 SMNVEV (reference sequence). This chain's CDR3 is CASRPPSGRHSGTGELFF. DNA for the CDR3: TGTGCCAGCAGGCCTCCTAGCGGGAGACACTCGGGCACCGGGGAGCTGTTTTTT.

V and J are TRBV7-8 and TRBJ2-7, with 11 bases fitting TRBD2. CDR1 and CDR2 from the germline V gene are SGHVS and FQNEAQ. There are 16 residues in the CDR3. Trimming removed 5 bases from V and 2 bases from J; junction bases left unmatched: 8. The CDR3 loop reads CASSLFTSGGTYEQYF. The DNA of the CDR3 is TGTGCCAGCAGCCTATTTACTAGCGGGGGAACCTACGAGCAGTACTTC.

Only one count was recorded for this clone. This rearrangement joins TRBV5-1 to TRBJ2-1, with 11 bases identical to TRBD2. Germline CDR1 and CDR2: SGHRS and YFSETQ. The V segment lost 4 bases and the J segment 8 bases; nucleotides outside the gene matches: 5. CDR3 size: 14 residues. The CDR3 spells CASSEGTSGHEQFF. CDR3 coding DNA: TGCGCCAGCAGCGAGGGGACTAGCGGCCATGAGCAGTTCTTC.

The chain recombines TRBV25-1 with TRBJ1-2; 10 nucleotides align to TRBD1. The CDR3 is 15 residues long. The germline CDR1 and CDR2 sequences are MGHDK and SYGVNS. V was pared by 3 bases and J by 4 bases, with 5 bases of the junction left unmatched. The CDR3 here is CASSDRTGGIYGYTF. CDR3 bases: TGTGCCAGCAGTGACCGGACAGGGGGTATCTATGGCTACACCTTC.

This chain connects TRBV27 to TRBJ2-7; D might be TRBD2 (6 bases). Trimming removed 5 bases from V and 4 bases from J, with 12 bases in between. From germline, CDR1 is MNHEY and CDR2 SMNVEV (reference sequence). This CDR3 is 13 amino acids long. CDR3 sequence reads: CASSELRDYEQYF. DNA for the CDR3: TGTGCCAGCAGTGAGTTGCGGGATTACGAGCAGTACTTC.

The chain combines TRBV7-9 with TRBJ2-1, with D perhaps matching TRBD2 (5 bases). Trimming removed 4 bases at V and 4 bases at J, with 8 bases between. This CDR3 is 13 amino acids long. Germline loops: CDR1 SEHNR, CDR2 FQNEAQ (reference sequence). CDR3 bases: TGTGCCAGCAGCTCCGGGATTTACAATGAGCAGTTCTTC. It encodes CASSSGIYNEQFF.

This chain connects TRBV19 to TRBJ2-5, with 8 bases matching TRBD2. Trimming cost V 5 bases and J 3 bases; bases outside gene matches: 8. CDR3 length: 15 residues. The germline CDR1 and CDR2 sequences are LNHDA and SQIVND (reference sequence). The DNA of the CDR3 is TGTGCCAGTAGTCGTCGGGGGGGAGGAAAAGAGACCCAGTACTTC. It encodes CASSRRGGGKETQYF.